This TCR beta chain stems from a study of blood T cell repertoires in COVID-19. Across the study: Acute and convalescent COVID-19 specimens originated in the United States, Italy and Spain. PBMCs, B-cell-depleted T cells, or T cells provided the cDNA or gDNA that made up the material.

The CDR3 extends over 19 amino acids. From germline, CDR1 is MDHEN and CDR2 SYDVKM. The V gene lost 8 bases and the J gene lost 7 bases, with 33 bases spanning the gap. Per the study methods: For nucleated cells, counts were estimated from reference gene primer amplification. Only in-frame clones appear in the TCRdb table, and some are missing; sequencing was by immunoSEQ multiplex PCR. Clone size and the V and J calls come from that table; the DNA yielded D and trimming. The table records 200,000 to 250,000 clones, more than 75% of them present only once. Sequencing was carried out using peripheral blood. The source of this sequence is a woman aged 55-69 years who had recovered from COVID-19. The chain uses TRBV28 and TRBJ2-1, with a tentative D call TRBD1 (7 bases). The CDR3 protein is CASVLQGFGQFGSKNEQFF. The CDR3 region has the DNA TGTGCCAGCGTCTTACAGGGGTTCGGTCAGTTCGGGAGTAAGAATGAGCAGTTCTTC. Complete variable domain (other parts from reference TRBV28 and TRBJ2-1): DVKVTQSSRYLVKRTGEKVFLECVQDMDHENMFWYRQDPGLGLRLIYFSYDVKMKEKGDIPEGYSVSREKKERFSLILESASTNQTSMYLCASVLQGFGQFGSKNEQFFGPGTRLTVL.